These 22 T cell receptor beta chains were sequenced from one sample in a study of shared clonotypes between healthy human individuals. Assay: immunoSEQ multiplex PCR; the TCRdb copy retains only in-frame clones and omits some. Here the sample spans about 680,000 clones, approximately 79% being singletons. Sequencing was done on a sample of memory CD4+ T cells sorted from blood. This sample's subset: CD45RA-negative fraction. Receptors were obtained from a woman between 25 and 40 years old in good health.

A single count supports this clone. The CDR3 reads CASIPGGGTSYEQYF. CDR3 DNA sequence: TGTGCCAGCATCCCGGGCGGGGGGACCTCCTACGAGCAGTACTTC. The chain combines TRBV6-1 with TRBJ2-7; 8 positions agree with TRBD2. From germline, CDR1 is MNHNS and CDR2 SASEGT. The CDR3 loop spans 15 amino acids. Trimming removed 7 bases from V and 0 bases from J; junction bases left unmatched: 8.

This clone was picked up a small number of times. The chain recombines TRBV28 with TRBJ2-7; tentatively, D is TRBD1 (5 bases). V lost 6 bases, J lost 0 bases, and 12 bases lay in between. The CDR3 has 14 amino acids. Germline values: CDR1 MDHEN, CDR2 SYDVKM. This CDR3 reads CASSLQVYSYEQYF. For the CDR3, the DNA is TGTGCCAGCAGCTTACAGGTATACTCCTACGAGCAGTACTTC.

The V and J genes are TRBV6-5 and TRBJ1-1; perhaps TRBD1 as D (5 bases). V lost 4 bases and J lost 5, with 20 bases in between. Germline V gene sequence: CDR1 MNHEY, CDR2 SVGAGI. The CDR3 is 16 residues long. This CDR3 reads CASSSTSLGGWTEAFF. CDR3 bases: TGTGCCAGCAGTTCTACCTCGCTGGGGGGTTGGACTGAAGCTTTCTTT.

The chain links TRBV6-5 to TRBJ2-2, with unresolved D. The CDR3 has 11 residues. Trimming took off 4 bases at V and 4 bases at J, with 1 base between the two ends. CDR1 is MNHEY, CDR2 SVGAGI, per germline. CDR3 coding DNA: TGTGCCAGCAGTTCCACCGGGGAGCTGTTTTTT. The encoded protein is CASSSTGELFF.

This chain uses TRBV5-4 with TRBJ2-3; D unclear. Germline V CDR1 and CDR2: SGHNT, YYREEE (reference sequence). The V and J ends lost 0 bases and 2 bases respectively, with 7 bases between them. This CDR3 is 14 amino acids long. DNA for the CDR3: TGTGCCAGCAGCTTGGAAGCGTACACAGATACGCAGTATTTT. Residues: CASSLEAYTDTQYF.

Here the CDR3 DNA reads TGTGCCAGCAGTACTAGATACAATGAGCAGTTCTTC. Translation: CASSTRYNEQFF. The rearrangement joins TRBV2 to TRBJ2-1; weak D call: TRBD2 (5 bases). Germline CDR1 SNHLY, CDR2 FYNNEI. The CDR3 is 12 residues long. Deletions cut 5 bases from V and 4 bases from J, with 6 bases between.

The rearrangement joins TRBV6-1 to TRBJ2-1, with D tentatively TRBD2 (6 bases). The germline CDR1 and CDR2 sequences are MNHNS and SASEGT. V was shortened by 5 bases and J by 9 bases, with 20 bases between the two germline ends. This CDR3 comprises 15 residues. The CDR3 nucleotides read TGTGCCAGCAGTCCCGGGACTTTCGCTTTGGGTGAGCAGTTCTTC. This encodes CASSPGTFALGEQFF.

V gene TRBV18 combines with J gene TRBJ2-2; D is undetermined. Germline V gene data show CDR1 as KGHSH and CDR2 as LQKENI. This CDR3 has 13 residues. Trimming took off 4 bases at V and 5 bases at J, with 8 bases between the two ends. The CDR3 here is CASSRLGTGELFF. The CDR3, as DNA: TGTGCCAGCTCACGACTGGGAACCGGGGAGCTGTTTTTT.

The chain recombines TRBV19 with TRBJ2-2; D is possibly TRBD1 (5 bases). Trimming cost V 3 bases and J 5 bases, with 13 bases left between them. The V gene's germline CDR1 is LNHDA and CDR2 SQIVND (reference sequence). The CDR3 has 15 amino acids. The CDR3 nucleotides are TGTGCCAGTAGTATCTACGGACAAAGTACCGGGGAGCTGTTTTTT. Amino acids: CASSIYGQSTGELFF. Filled out from reference TRBV19 and TRBJ2-2, the complete variable domain reads DGGITQSPKYLFRKEGQNVTLSCEQNLNHDAMYWYRQDPGQGLRLIYYSQIVNDFQKGDIAEGYSVSREKKESFPLTVTSAQKNPTAFYLCASSIYGQSTGELFFGEGSRLTVL.

J is TRBJ1-3 and V is TRBV28; 8 nucleotides align to TRBD1. Germline V CDR1 and CDR2: MDHEN, SYDVKM. V lost 1 base to trimming and J lost 3 bases; unmatched junction nucleotides: 14. The CDR3 spans 19 residues. CDR3 in DNA: TGTGCCAGCAGTTTATTAGGTTCGATCAGGGGGCATTTTGGAAACACCATATATTTT. It encodes CASSLLGSIRGHFGNTIYF.

The V call is TRBV5-1, the J call TRBJ2-1; 11 nucleotides agree with TRBD2. In germline, CDR1 is SGHRS, CDR2 YFSETQ. V trimming: 4 bases; J trimming: 4 bases; junction bases outside the gene matches: 7. The length of the CDR3 is 16 residues. The CDR3 DNA sequence: TGCGCCAGCAGCCCCGGAGGGACTAGCGGATACAATGAGCAGTTCTTC. The encoded protein is CASSPGGTSGYNEQFF. The variable domain in full, with the rest retrieved from reference TRBV5-1 and TRBJ2-1, is KAGVTQTPRYLIKTRGQQVTLSCSPISGHRSVSWYQQTPGQGLQFLFEYFSETQRNKGNFPGRFSGRQFSNSRSEMNVSTLELGDSALYLCASSPGGTSGYNEQFFGPGTRLTVL.

V gene TRBV11-2 combines with J gene TRBJ2-1; D perhaps matches TRBD2 (5 bases). From germline, CDR1 is SGHAT and CDR2 FQNNGV. V was clipped by 0 bases and J by 4 bases, with 7 bases between them. The CDR3 has 14 amino acids. CDR3 sequence (DNA): TGTGCCAGCAGCTTAGACCGCGGGTACAATGAGCAGTTCTTC. Amino acids: CASSLDRGYNEQFF.

This chain links TRBV5-6 with TRBJ2-2; maybe TRBD1 (6 bases). V was cut by 4 bases and J by 4 bases, with 14 bases left in between. There are 15 residues in the CDR3. Germline lookup yields CDR1 SGHDT and CDR2 YYEEEE. The CDR3 sequence: CASSPGQLSTGELFF. The DNA for the CDR3 is TGTGCCAGCAGCCCTGGACAGCTCAGCACCGGGGAGCTGTTTTTT. The full variable domain, its missing parts supplied by reference TRBV5-6 and TRBJ2-2, is DAGVTQSPTHLIKTRGQQVTLRCSPKSGHDTVSWYQQALGQGPQFIFQYYEEEERQRGNFPDRFSGHQFPNYSSELNVNALLLGDSALYLCASSPGQLSTGELFFGEGSRLTVL.

The chain carries TRBV4-1 and TRBJ2-5; TRBD2 aligns across 14 bases. Per germline, CDR1 MGHRA and CDR2 YSYEKL. The CDR3 is 17 amino acids. V shed 5 bases and J 4 bases; nucleotides not matched to a gene: 9. CDR3 coding DNA: TGCGCCAGCAGCAAGGGACTAGCGGGAGTTCGGGGAGAGACCCAGTACTTC. It encodes CASSKGLAGVRGETQYF.

CDR3 protein: CATGTSGDTQYF. In DNA, the CDR3 is TGTGCCACCGGGACTAGCGGTGATACGCAGTATTTT. The chain has TRBV10-3 and TRBJ2-3, with 11 bases aligning to TRBD2. The V segment lost 10 bases and the J segment 6 bases; nucleotides outside the gene matches: 3. This CDR3 spans 12 amino acids. CDR1 is ENHRY, CDR2 SYGVKD, per germline.

The count of this clone is one. The J gene is TRBJ1-6, the V gene TRBV7-8; perhaps TRBD1 as D (6 bases). The CDR3 sequence is 13 residues long. Trimming stripped 5 bases from V and 7 bases from J, with 9 bases between. From germline, CDR1 is SGHVS and CDR2 FQNEAQ. CDR3 nucleotide sequence: TGTGCCAGCAGCCCCGGGACAAATTCACCCCTCCACTTT. Amino acid sequence: CASSPGTNSPLHF.

The chain combines TRBV2 with TRBJ1-4; D is unresolved. Germline V gene data show CDR1 as SNHLY and CDR2 as FYNNEI. The CDR3 is 13 amino acids. V lost 2 bases, J lost 10 bases, and 11 bases lay in between. The DNA of the CDR3 is TGTGCCAGCAGTGAAAACCGGGTGGGAAAACTGTTTTTT. Translated: CASSENRVGKLFF.

The V gene is TRBV6-4, the J gene TRBJ2-7, with 8 bases fitting TRBD2. V was clipped by 10 bases and J by 2 bases; unmatched bases: 16. The CDR3 loop spans 16 amino acids. CDR1 is MRHNA, CDR2 SNTAGT, per germline. The CDR3 coding sequence is TGTGCCATCACCCTTACCGGACTAGCTTTTACCTACGAGCAGTACTTC. Translating gives CAITLTGLAFTYEQYF.

The chain links TRBV11-3 to TRBJ2-7; D is undetermined. Germline CDR1 reads SGHNT; CDR2 reads YENEEA. This CDR3 is built from 15 residues. V shed 5 bases and J shed 5 bases, with 19 bases lying between them. This CDR3 reads CASSPGFTFSNEQYF. The DNA of the CDR3 is TGTGCCAGCAGCCCGGGTTTCACGTTCTCGAACGAGCAGTACTTC.

Notes on this clone: This specimen includes other DNA sequences encoding the same CDR3. This chain joins TRBV18 and TRBJ2-3, with D maybe TRBD1 (5 bases). This CDR3 spans 12 amino acids. Between the trimmed V and J ends, which lost 3 bases and 5 bases, there was a span of 6 bases. CDR1 KGHSH and CDR2 LQKENI come from the germline V gene. The CDR3 DNA follows: TGTGCCAGCTCACCCGACAGAGATACGCAGTATTTT. Translating gives CASSPDRDTQYF.

This sequence joins TRBV4-1 and TRBJ1-4, with no clear D. Germline values: CDR1 MGHRA, CDR2 YSYEKL. V dropped 4 bases and J dropped 6 bases, with 18 bases sitting between them. The CDR3 runs to 16 residues. The CDR3 DNA reads TGCGCCAGCAGCCCTCGCCCCCAAACACGGGATGAAAAACTGTTTTTT. It codes for CASSPRPQTRDEKLFF.

This sequence joins TRBV7-9 and TRBJ1-3; D unresolved. V lost 1 base and J 9 bases, leaving 10 bases between the germline ends. Looked up from germline, CDR1 is SEHNR and CDR2 is FQNEAQ (reference sequence). The CDR3 sequence is 13 residues long. The CDR3 sequence: CASSLEQLATIYF. The CDR3 nucleotides are TGTGCCAGCAGCTTAGAGCAGTTGGCCACCATATATTTT.